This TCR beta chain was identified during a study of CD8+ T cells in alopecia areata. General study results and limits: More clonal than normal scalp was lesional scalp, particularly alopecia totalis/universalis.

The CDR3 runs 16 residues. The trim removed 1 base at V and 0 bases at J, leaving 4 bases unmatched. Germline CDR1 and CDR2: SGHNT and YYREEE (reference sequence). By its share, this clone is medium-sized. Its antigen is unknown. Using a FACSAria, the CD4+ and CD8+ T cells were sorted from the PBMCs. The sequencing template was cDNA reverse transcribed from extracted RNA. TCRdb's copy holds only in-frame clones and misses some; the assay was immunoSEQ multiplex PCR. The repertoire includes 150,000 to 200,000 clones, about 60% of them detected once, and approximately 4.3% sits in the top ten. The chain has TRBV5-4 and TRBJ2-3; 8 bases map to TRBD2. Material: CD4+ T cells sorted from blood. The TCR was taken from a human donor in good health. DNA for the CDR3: TGTGCCAGCAGCTTGTATAGCGGGACGAGCACAGATACGCAGTATTTT. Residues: CASSLYSGTSTDTQYF.